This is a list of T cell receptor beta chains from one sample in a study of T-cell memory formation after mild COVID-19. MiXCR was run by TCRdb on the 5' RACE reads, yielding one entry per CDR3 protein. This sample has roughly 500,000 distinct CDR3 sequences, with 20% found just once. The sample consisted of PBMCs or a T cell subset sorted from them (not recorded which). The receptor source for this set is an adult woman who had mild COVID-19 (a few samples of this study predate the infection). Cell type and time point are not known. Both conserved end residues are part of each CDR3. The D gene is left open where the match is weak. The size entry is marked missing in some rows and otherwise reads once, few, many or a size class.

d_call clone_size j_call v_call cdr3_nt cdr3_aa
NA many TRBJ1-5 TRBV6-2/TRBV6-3 TGTGCCAGCAGTTACGACTCTACCCCGAATCAGCCCCAGCATTTT CASSYDSTPNQPQHF
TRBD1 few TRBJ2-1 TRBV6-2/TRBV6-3 TGTGCCAGCAGTTACTCGGCCGCCGGGACAGGGAGGGAGCAGTTCTTC CASSYSAAGTGREQFF
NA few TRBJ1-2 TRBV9 TGTGCCAGCAGTCCTCTCACGGACTATGGCTACACCTTC CASSPLTDYGYTF
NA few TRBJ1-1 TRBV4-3 TGCGCCAGCAGCCGAGAACAGCTGAACACTGAAGCTTTCTTT CASSREQLNTEAFF
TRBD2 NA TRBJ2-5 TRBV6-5 TGTGCCAGCAGTTCCACCTATCTAGCGGAGAAAGAGACCCAGTACTTC CASSSTYLAEKETQYF
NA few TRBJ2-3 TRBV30 TGTGCCTGGAGTGTATACAGGGCTGATACGCAGTATTTT CAWSVYRADTQYF
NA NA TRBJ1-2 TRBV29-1 TGCAGCGGACAAGACAGCTATGGCTACACCTTC CSGQDSYGYTF
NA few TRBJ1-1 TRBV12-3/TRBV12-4 TGTGCCAGCAGTTTAGGTGTAGGGGCTTGGGACACTGAAGCTTTCTTT CASSLGVGAWDTEAFF
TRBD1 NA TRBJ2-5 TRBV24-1 TGTGCCACCGGATCGACAGGGGGGGGAGAGACCCAGTACTTC CATGSTGGGETQYF
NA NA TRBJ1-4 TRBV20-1 TGCAGTGCTAAAGTTGGGCCTAATGAAAAACTGTTTTTT CSAKVGPNEKLFF
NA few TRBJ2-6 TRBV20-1 TGCAGTGCTACCCCCCTTGACAGGTTAGCCCTCTCTGGGGCCAACGTCCTGACTTTC CSATPLDRLALSGANVLTF
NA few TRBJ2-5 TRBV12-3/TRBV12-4 TGTGCCAGCAGTTTAGGAGCCCTGATGGGAGAGACCCAGTACTTC CASSLGALMGETQYF
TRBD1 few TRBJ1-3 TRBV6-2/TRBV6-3 TGTGCCAGCAGTACAGGGGGAACTGGAAACACCATATATTTT CASSTGGTGNTIYF
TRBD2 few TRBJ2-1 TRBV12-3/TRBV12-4 TGTGCCAGCAGGCAAGGGCTAGCGGGGGTTGATGAGCAGTTCTTC CASRQGLAGVDEQFF
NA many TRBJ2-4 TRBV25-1 TGTGCCAGCAGTGAGGCCATCCCGGACAGCGCCAAAAACATTCAGTACTTC CASSEAIPDSAKNIQYF
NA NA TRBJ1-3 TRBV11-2 TGTGCCAGCAGCTCCACCTCTGGAAACACCATATATTTT CASSSTSGNTIYF
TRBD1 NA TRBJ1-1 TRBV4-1 TGCGCCAGCAGCCAGGAGGACAGGGGAAACACTGAAGCTTTCTTT CASSQEDRGNTEAFF
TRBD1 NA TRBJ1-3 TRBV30 TGTGCCTGGAGTAACAGGGGTACCTCTGGAAACACCATATATTTT CAWSNRGTSGNTIYF
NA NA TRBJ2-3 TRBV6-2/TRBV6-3 TGTGCCAGCAGACGGGACGGCACAGATACGCAGTATTTT CASRRDGTDTQYF
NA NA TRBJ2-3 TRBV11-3 TGTGCCAGCAGCTTAGTCGACTACGGGGATACGCAGTATTTT CASSLVDYGDTQYF
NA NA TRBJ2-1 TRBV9 TGTGCCAGCAGCGTAGGTGGTACATACAATGAGCAGTTCTTC CASSVGGTYNEQFF
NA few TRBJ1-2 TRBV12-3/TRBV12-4 TGTGCCAGCAGGCCAGCTTGGGCATACTATGGCTACACCTTC CASRPAWAYYGYTF
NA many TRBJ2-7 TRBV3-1 TGTGCCAGCAGCCAAGATAACATGCAGGTCACCGAGCAGTACTTC CASSQDNMQVTEQYF
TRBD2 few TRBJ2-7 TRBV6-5 TGTGCCAGCAGTTACATAGTAGCGGGGGGGCCTCACTACGAGCAGTACTTC CASSYIVAGGPHYEQYF
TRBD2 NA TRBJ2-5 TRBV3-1 TGTGCCAGCAGCCATTACCAGCGGGAGTGGCAGGAGACCCAGTACTTC CASSHYQREWQETQYF
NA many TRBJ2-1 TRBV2 TGTGCCAGCAGTGACAGGAGCTCCTACAATGAGCAGTTCTTC CASSDRSSYNEQFF
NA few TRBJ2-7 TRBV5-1 TGCGCCAGCAGCTTGGGGTCAGCAGGCCTCTACGAGCAGTACTTC CASSLGSAGLYEQYF
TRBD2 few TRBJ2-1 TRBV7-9 TGTGCCAGCAGTTTACTGGGGAGGGGTCTCAATGAGCAGTTCTTC CASSLLGRGLNEQFF
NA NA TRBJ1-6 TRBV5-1 TGCGCCAGCAGCTTGTTGCAGGGGAATTCACCCCTCCACTTT CASSLLQGNSPLHF